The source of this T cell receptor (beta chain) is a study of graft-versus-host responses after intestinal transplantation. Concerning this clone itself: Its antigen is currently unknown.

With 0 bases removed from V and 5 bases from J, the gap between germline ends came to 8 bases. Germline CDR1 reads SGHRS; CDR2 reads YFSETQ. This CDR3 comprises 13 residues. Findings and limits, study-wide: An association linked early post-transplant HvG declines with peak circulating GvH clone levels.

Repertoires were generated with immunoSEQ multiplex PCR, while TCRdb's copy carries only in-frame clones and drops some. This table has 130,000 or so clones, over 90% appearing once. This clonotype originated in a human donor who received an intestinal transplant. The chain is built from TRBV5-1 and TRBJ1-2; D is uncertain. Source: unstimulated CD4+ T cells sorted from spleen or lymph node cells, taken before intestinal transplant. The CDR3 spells CASSLVGDYGYTF. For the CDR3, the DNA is TGCGCCAGCAGCTTGGTCGGGGATTATGGCTACACCTTC.